Sequencing of this T cell receptor beta chain was carried out in a study of OX40 agonist ivuxolimab in advanced cancers. Study in general: It was ivuxolimab, an agonistic anti-OX40 (CD134) antibody, that patients were treated with. Study observations and caveats: Normalized expansion of T-cell clones was also low for some nonresponders. With doses of 0.1 to 3.0 mg/kg, CD4+ and CD8+ blood T cells had undergone clonal expansion by week 6.

Sequencing used immunoSEQ multiplex PCR; TCRdb keeps in-frame clones, though not all of them. The sample lists about 80,000 clones; roughly 94% were seen once. Germline loops: CDR1 SGHAT, CDR2 FQDESV (reference sequence). V was shortened by 0 bases and J by 0 bases, with 10 bases between the two germline ends. The CDR3 contains 16 residues. As for this clone: The antigen is not known.

V usage is TRBV11-1 and J usage is TRBJ2-3; D unclear. Material: CD4+ or CD8+ T cells sorted from blood, obtained in a trial of the OX40 agonist ivuxolimab. The clonotype comes from an adult with an advanced solid tumor such as melanoma, head and neck, liver or kidney cancer. DNA of the CDR3: TGTGCCAGCAGCTTAGCCTACACACCTAGCACAGATACGCAGTATTTT. Protein: CASSLAYTPSTDTQYF.